This T cell receptor (beta chain) was sequenced in a study of cytomegalovirus exposure and HLA in healthy donors. Study context: Counted in an early data release were approximately 85 million unique TCRs from HLA-typed donors. Study results and caveats: Some V segments, including TRBV6-2 and TRBV6-3, were excluded as indistinguishable. As was reported, the classifier diagnosed cytomegalovirus status with high specificity and sensitivity. Later analysis revealed greater clonal expansion in HLA-associated TCR beta chains than in equally common others.

Primers: 60 Vbeta forward and 13 Jbeta reverse. Assay used: immunoSEQ multiplex PCR; TCRdb lists only in-frame clones, some missing. Among about 120,000 clones listed, almost 85% were seen once. This clone was seen only once. Its antigen is not known. Trimming stripped 5 bases from V and 0 bases from J, with 8 bases between. There are 14 residues in the CDR3. CDR1 is MNHNS, CDR2 SASEGT, per germline. The receptor was derived from a woman aged 18-29 years in good health and CMV-seronegative. The sample comprised PBMCs. The rearrangement uses TRBV6-1 and TRBJ1-3; D not resolved. The CDR3 here is CASSSDDSGNTIYF. The CDR3 DNA is TGTGCCAGCAGTAGCGACGACTCTGGAAACACCATATATTTT.